These 3 T cell receptor beta chains share one sample of origin, sequenced in a study of CD4 T cells in relation to SARS-CoV-2 and coronaviruses. The repertoire was sequenced with immunoSEQ multiplex PCR; TCRdb's copy has only in-frame clones and lacks some. The sample lists 20,000 to 25,000 clones, about 70% occurring once. The unexposed donors gave CD4+ T cells in about 2010-2019, prior to COVID-19. The cells were cultured for roughly 11 days before CD4+ T cells were isolated. Their antigens are not known. Sequencing was done on a sample of CD4+ T cells from PBMCs, cultured in vitro. Source of these receptors: a human donor in good health.

The chain links TRBV21-1 to TRBJ1-1. TRBV21-1 is shown as a pseudogene. This CDR3 spans 18 amino acids. The CDR3 spells CASSNGDKEVPGDTEAFF. The DNA of the CDR3 is TGTGCCAGCAGCAATGGGGACAAGGAGGTTCCGGGGGACACTGAAGCTTTCTTT.

This clone was observed a few times. The chain links TRBV9 to TRBJ1-4, with unresolved D. The ends were cut back, 0 bases at V and 5 bases at J, with 11 bases in the middle. There are 15 residues in the CDR3. CDR1 and CDR2 from the germline V gene are SGDLS and YYNGEE. The CDR3 sequence: CASSVGFSGNEKLFF. CDR3 nucleotide sequence: TGTGCCAGCAGCGTAGGTTTCAGTGGGAATGAAAAACTGTTTTTT.

The chain links TRBV2 to TRBJ1-2; a possible D gene is TRBD1 (6 bases). The germline V gene encodes CDR1 SNHLY and CDR2 FYNNEI. Trimming removed 3 bases at V and 8 bases at J, with 10 bases between. The CDR3 sequence is 12 residues long. This CDR3 is CASSEGAQGYTF. The CDR3 coding sequence is TGTGCCAGCAGTGAGGGGGCGCAGGGCTACACCTTC.